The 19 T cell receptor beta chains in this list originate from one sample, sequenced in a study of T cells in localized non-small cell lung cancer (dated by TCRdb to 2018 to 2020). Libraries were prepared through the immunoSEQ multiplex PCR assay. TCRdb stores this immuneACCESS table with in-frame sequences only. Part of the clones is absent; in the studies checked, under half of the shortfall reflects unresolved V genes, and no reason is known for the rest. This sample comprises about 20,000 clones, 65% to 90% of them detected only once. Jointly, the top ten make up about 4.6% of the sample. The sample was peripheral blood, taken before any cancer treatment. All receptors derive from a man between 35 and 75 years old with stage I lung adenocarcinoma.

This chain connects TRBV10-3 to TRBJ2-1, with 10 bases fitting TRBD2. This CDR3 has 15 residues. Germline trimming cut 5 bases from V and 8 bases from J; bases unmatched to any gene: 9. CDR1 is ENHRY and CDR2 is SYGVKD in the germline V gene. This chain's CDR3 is CAISISGGAGDEQFF. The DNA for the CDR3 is TGTGCCATCAGTATAAGCGGGGGGGCAGGTGATGAGCAGTTCTTC.

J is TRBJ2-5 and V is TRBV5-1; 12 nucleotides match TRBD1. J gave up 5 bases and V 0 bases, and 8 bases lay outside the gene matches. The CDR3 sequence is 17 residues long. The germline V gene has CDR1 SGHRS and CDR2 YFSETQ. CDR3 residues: CASSLAGTGGGGETQYF. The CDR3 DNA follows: TGCGCCAGCAGCTTGGCCGGGACAGGGGGCGGAGGGGAGACCCAGTACTTC.

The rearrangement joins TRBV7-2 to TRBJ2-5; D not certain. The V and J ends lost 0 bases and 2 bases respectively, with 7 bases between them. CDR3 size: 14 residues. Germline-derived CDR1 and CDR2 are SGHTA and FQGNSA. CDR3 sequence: CASSLAAPQETQYF. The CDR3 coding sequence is TGTGCCAGCAGCTTAGCGGCGCCGCAAGAGACCCAGTACTTC.

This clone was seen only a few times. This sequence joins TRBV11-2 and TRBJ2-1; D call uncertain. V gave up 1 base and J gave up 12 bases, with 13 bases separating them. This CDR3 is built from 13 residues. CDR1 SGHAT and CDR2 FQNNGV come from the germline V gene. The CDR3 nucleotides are TGTGCCAGCAGCTTAGGGGGAATAGTGGGGCAGTTCTTC. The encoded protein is CASSLGGIVGQFF.

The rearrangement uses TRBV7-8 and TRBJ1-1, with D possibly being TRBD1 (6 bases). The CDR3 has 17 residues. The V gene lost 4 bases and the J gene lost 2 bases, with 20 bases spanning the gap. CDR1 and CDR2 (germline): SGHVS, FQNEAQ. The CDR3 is CASSYGGGQGVNTEAFF. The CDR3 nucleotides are TGTGCCAGCAGCTACGGCGGGGGGCAGGGTGTTAACACTGAAGCTTTCTTT.

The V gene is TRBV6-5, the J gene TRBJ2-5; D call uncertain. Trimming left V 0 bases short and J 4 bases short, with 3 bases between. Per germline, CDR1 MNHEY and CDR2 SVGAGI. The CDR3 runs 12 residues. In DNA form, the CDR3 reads TGTGCCAGCAGTTACTCGCGAGAGACCCAGTACTTC. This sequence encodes CASSYSRETQYF.

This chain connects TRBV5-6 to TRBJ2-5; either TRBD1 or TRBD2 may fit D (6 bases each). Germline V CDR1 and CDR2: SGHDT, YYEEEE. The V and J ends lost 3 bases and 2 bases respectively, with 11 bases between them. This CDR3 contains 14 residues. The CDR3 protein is CASSWGARQETQYF. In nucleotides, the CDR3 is TGTGCCAGCAGCTGGGGGGCTAGACAAGAGACCCAGTACTTC.

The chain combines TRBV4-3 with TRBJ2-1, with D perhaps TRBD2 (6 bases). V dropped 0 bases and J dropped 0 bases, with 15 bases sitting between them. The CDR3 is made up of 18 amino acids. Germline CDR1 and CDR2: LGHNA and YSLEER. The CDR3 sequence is CASSQDPLRGSSYNEQFF. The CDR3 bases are TGCGCCAGCAGCCAAGACCCCTTACGGGGGAGCTCCTACAATGAGCAGTTCTTC.

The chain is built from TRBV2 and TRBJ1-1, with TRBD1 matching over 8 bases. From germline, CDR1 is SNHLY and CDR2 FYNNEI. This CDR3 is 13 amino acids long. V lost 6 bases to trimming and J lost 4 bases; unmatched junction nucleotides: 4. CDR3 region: CASRFTGGTEAFF. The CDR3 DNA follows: TGTGCCAGCAGATTTACAGGGGGCACTGAAGCTTTCTTT.

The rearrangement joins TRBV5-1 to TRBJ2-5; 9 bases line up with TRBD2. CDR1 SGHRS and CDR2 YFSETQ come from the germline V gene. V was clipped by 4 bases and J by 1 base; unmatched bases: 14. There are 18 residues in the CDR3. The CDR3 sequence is CASSRRMTSGEFQETQYF. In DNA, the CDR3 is TGCGCCAGCAGCCGAAGGATGACTAGCGGAGAATTCCAAGAGACCCAGTACTTC.

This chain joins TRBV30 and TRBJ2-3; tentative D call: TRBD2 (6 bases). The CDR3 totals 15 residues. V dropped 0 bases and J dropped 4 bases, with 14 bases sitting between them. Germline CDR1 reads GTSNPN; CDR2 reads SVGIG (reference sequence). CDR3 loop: CAWSVQAGGADTQYF. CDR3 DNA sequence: TGTGCCTGGAGTGTACAGGCGGGCGGGGCAGATACGCAGTATTTT.

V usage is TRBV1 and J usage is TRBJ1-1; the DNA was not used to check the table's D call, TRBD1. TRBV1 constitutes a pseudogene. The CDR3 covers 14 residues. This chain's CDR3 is CTSSRGRGSTEAFF. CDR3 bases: TGCACCAGCAGCCGGGGCAGGGGGTCGACTGAAGCTTTCTTT.

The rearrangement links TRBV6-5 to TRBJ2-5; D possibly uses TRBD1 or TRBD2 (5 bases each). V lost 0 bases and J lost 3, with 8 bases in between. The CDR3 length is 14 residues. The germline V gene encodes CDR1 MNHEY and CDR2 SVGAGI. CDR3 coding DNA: TGTGCCAGCAGTTACTCGGGACCGGAAGAGACCCAGTACTTC. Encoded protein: CASSYSGPEETQYF.

CDR3 DNA: TGTGCCAGCAGCTCCCGGCAAGGGACCGGGGAGCTGTTTTTT. This sequence encodes CASSSRQGTGELFF. The chain recombines TRBV7-2 with TRBJ2-2; no clear D. Looked up from germline, CDR1 is SGHTA and CDR2 is FQGNSA. This CDR3 has 14 residues. The V end lost 4 bases, the J end lost 5 bases, and 11 bases lay between the germline ends.

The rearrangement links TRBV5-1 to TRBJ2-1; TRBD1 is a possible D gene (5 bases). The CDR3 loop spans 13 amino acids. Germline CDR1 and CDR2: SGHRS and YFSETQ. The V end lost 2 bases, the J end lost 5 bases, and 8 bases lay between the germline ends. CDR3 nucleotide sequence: TGCGCCAGCAGCTTCTCAGGGAACAATGAGCAGTTCTTC. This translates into CASSFSGNNEQFF.

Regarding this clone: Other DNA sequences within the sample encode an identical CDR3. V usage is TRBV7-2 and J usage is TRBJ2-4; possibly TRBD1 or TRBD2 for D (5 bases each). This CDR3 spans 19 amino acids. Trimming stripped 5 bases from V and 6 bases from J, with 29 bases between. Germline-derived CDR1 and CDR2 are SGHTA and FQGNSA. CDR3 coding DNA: TGTGCCAGCAGCCCTTATCGGGGTGGACCGGGGTCGGGACCAAACATTCAGTACTTC. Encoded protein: CASSPYRGGPGSGPNIQYF.

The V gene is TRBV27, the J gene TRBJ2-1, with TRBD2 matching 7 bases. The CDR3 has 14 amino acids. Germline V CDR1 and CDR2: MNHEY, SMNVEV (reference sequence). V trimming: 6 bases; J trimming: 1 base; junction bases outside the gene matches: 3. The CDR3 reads CASSGRRSYNEQFF. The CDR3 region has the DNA TGTGCCAGCAGCGGGAGGAGGTCCTACAATGAGCAGTTCTTC.

CDR3 residues: CASSFVRDTEAFF. As DNA, the CDR3 is TGTGCCAGCAGCTTTGTCAGAGACACTGAAGCTTTCTTT. The rearrangement links TRBV7-3 to TRBJ1-1; D call uncertain. V was trimmed by 3 bases and J by 3 bases, leaving 8 bases between them. Germline lookup yields CDR1 SGHTA and CDR2 FQGTGA. The CDR3 spans 13 residues.

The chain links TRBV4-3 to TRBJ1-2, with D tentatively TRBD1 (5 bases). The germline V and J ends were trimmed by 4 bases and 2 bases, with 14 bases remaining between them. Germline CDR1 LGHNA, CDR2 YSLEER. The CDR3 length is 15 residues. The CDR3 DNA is TGCGCCAGCAGCCCGAATGTAGGGGCAAACTATGGCTACACCTTC. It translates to CASSPNVGANYGYTF.